This T cell receptor (beta chain) appears in the sequencing data of a study of identical twins. The study's findings and limits: Beta clonotypes that were abundant in cord blood contained fewer insertions, a pattern absent from memory repertoires.

Germline lookup yields CDR1 SGHDN and CDR2 FVKESK. V lost 0 bases to trimming and J lost 14 bases, with 33 bases between them. The length of the CDR3 is 19 residues. Template switching, a step in the protocol, added a universal primer site, and cDNA carried unique molecular identifiers. TCRdb redid the calling of the 5' RACE reads with MiXCR, one entry per CDR3 protein. The data contain roughly 720,000 distinct CDR3 sequences, approximately 18% of them seen just once; the ten biggest clones take up roughly 13%. This clonotype appeared a few times. What it recognizes is unknown. This same sample was also part of a study on T cells expressing NK-cell markers. Turning to that study: Just one sequenced donor of eight was HCMV-seronegative, while seven were seropositive. Topping the CD3+CD56-NKG2C+ fraction as well were these clonotypes, in a handful of donors.

This chain joins TRBV14 and TRBJ2-3; TRBD1 or TRBD2 may be the D gene (5 bases each). The receptor's source is a woman aged 18-29 years in good health. The sequenced sample consisted of PBMCs. The CDR3 nucleotides are TGTGCCAGCAGCCAAGAATGGGGCGGAGGAGACCACGACTACCCCCAGTGGTATTTT. Amino acid sequence: CASSQEWGGGDHDYPQWYF.